This T cell receptor (beta chain) is from a study of cytomegalovirus exposure and HLA in healthy donors. Study-level background: The Caucasian-associated ancestry cluster held under 90% of under 450 genotyped donors.

Broader study findings: HLA-A and HLA-B allele assignments for most subjects were reportedly predicted accurately using TCR beta sequences. Productive status was seen about 87% or about 30% of the time for most TCR beta V segments in an earlier analysis.

Note on this clone: Its antigen is as yet unknown.

The germline V gene has CDR1 MNHNS and CDR2 SASEGT. This CDR3 has 13 amino acids. PCR was performed using 60 Vbeta and 13 Jbeta primers. TCRdb keeps only in-frame clones here, not all; method: immunoSEQ multiplex PCR. The sample carries roughly 250,000 clones, under 80% recorded once. Sequenced input: PBMCs. This clonotype originated in a female donor in good health and CMV-seronegative. The chain combines TRBV6-1 with TRBJ2-5; D gene ambiguous. The DNA matches TRBJ2-7 better at its end, which makes the J call doubtful. The DNA for the CDR3 is TGTGCCAGCAGTGGGTCAAGTCTCAACGAGCAGTACTTC. It yields the protein CASSGSSLNEQYF.